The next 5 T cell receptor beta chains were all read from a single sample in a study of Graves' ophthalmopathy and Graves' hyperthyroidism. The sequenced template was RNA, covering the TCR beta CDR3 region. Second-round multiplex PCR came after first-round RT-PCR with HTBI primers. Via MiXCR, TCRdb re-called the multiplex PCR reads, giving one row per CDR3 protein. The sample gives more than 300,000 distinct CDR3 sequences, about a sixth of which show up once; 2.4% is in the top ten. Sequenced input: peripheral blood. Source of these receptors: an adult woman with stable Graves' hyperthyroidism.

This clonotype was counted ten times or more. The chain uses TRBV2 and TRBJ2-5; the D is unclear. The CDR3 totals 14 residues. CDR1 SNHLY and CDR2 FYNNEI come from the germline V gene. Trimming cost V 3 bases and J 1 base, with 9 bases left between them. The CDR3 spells CASSDLGLQETQYF. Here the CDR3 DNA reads TGTGCCAGCAGTGATCTGGGTCTCCAAGAGACCCAGTACTTC.

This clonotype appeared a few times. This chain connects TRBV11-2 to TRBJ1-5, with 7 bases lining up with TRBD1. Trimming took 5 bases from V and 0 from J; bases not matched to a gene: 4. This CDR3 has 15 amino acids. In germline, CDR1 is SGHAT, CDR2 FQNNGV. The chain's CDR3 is CASSRDSHSNQPQHF. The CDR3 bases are TGTGCCAGCAGCCGGGACAGCCATAGCAATCAGCCCCAGCATTTT.

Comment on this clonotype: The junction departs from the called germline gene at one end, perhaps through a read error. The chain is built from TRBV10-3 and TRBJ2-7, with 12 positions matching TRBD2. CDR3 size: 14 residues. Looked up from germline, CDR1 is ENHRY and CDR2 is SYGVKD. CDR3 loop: CAVRAGTSGYEQYF. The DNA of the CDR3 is TGTGCCGTCAGAGCCGGGACTAGCGGGTACGAGCAGTACTTC.

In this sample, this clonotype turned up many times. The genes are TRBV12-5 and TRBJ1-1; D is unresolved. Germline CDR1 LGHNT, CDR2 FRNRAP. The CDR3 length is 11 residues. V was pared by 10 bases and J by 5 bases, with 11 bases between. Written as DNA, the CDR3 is TGTGCTACTCAAGGCAGTACTGAAGCTTTCTTT. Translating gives CATQGSTEAFF. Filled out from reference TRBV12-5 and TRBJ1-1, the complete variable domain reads DARVTQTPRHKVTEMGQEVTMRCQPILGHNTVFWYRQTMMQGLELLAYFRNRAPLDDSGMPKDRFSAEMPDATLATLKIQPSEPRDSAVYFCATQGSTEAFFGQGTRLTVV.

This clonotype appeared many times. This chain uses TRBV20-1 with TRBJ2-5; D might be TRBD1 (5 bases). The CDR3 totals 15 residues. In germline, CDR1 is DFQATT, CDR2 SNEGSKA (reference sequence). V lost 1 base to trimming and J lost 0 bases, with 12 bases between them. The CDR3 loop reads CSARGPTEDQETQYF. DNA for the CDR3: TGCAGTGCTAGAGGACCGACAGAAGACCAAGAGACCCAGTACTTC.